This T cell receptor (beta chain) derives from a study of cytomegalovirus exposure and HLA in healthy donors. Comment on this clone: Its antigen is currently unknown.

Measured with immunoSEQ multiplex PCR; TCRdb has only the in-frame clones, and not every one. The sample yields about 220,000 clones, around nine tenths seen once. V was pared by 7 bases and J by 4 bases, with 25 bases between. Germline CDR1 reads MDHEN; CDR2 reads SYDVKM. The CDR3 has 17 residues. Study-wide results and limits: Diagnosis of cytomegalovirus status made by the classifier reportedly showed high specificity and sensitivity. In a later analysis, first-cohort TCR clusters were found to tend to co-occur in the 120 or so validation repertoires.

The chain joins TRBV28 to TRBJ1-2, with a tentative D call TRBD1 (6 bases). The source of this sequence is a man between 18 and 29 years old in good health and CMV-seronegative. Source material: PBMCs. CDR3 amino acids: CASNLGREGGLSYGYTF. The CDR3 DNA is TGTGCCAGCAACCTGGGGAGGGAGGGGGGATTGAGCTATGGCTACACCTTC.